This TCR beta chain was documented in a study of T cells in Graves' hyperthyroidism and ophthalmopathy. Study details: Upon initial diagnosis and before any treatment, peripheral blood was collected. Study findings and constraints: Among thyroid clonotypes expanded above 0.001, most also appeared in blood.

In this sample, this clonotype turned up many times. The antigen is undetermined. Trimming removed 1 base at V and 3 bases at J, with 8 bases between. Germline loops: CDR1 MNHNS, CDR2 SASEGT. This CDR3 is 14 amino acids long. Each patient was aged 18 to 65 and had newly diagnosed hyperthyroidism of under 2 months' duration. Reasons for excluding patients were uncontrolled infection, other autoimmune disease, pregnancy or lactation. Amplification targeted TCR beta CDR3 regions from RNA transcripts. The TCR CDR3 first-round RT-PCR relied on the HTBI primer set. Each CDR3 protein gets one entry after TCRdb re-called the multiplex PCR reads with MiXCR. This table holds roughly 250,000 distinct CDR3 sequences, roughly 15% found once.

This rearrangement joins TRBV6-1 to TRBJ2-3; D uncertain. What was sequenced was blood. The receptor was isolated from a woman aged 40 to 50 with Graves' hyperthyroidism that later progressed to Graves' ophthalmopathy. CDR3 sequence reads: CASSEVDRTDTQYF. The DNA for the CDR3 is TGTGCCAGCAGTGAAGTAGATAGGACAGATACGCAGTATTTT.